This T cell receptor beta chain was sequenced for a study of blood T cells in healthy people across ages. Study outcomes and limitations: Observed TCR beta diversity per million T cells went down as age went up. This fall followed a roughly linear course with age.

Then a second PCR, running about 6 to 11 cycles, was carried out with a sample-barcoded 5' primer and a J-beta primer mix. TCRdb used MiXCR to reprocess the 5' RACE reads, holding one entry per CDR3 protein. The table includes roughly 1.9 million distinct CDR3 sequences, approximately 40% detected once. About this clonotype itself: Its antigen is undetermined.

There are 16 residues in the CDR3. V lost 1 base, J lost 4 bases, and 8 bases stayed unmatched. The sequence derives from a human donor in good health. The chain recombines TRBV12-3 or TRBV12-4 with TRBJ2-7; 9 nucleotides line up with TRBD1. Sequencing input: blood. The chain's CDR3 is CASSLGTGTGRYEQYF. CDR3 bases: TGTGCCAGCAGTTTAGGAACCGGGACAGGGAGATACGAGCAGTACTTC.